This T cell receptor beta chain stems from a study of T cell responses to AZD1222 COVID-19 vaccine. Trimming left V 5 bases short and J 4 bases short, with 14 bases between. From germline, CDR1 is MDHEN and CDR2 SYDVKM. This CDR3 is built from 14 residues. Profiled with immunoSEQ multiplex PCR; TCRdb holds only in-frame clones, not every one. The repertoire holds 110,000 to 150,000 clones, 90% seen once, with about 3.4% in the top ten. Study-wide results and caveats: Spike-specific TCRs gained breadth and depth after people received two AZD1222 doses. The sample set comprised mostly white British donors with more females, and clonal diversity was possibly underestimated. Nearly half of spike-specific TCRs reportedly go after variant regions that carry no mutations.

As regards this clone: Its specificity is not known.

The chain uses TRBV28 and TRBJ2-5, with no clear D. This sample comprised peripheral blood, obtained on day 0 of AZD1222 vaccination. This TCR came from an adult in good health. The CDR3 DNA is TGTGCCAGCAGTCATACTCTGGGTGGAGAGACCCAGTACTTC. It specifies CASSHTLGGETQYF.